Sequencing of this T cell receptor (beta chain) was carried out in a study of blood T cell repertoires in COVID-19. Study-level background: Samples came from the United States, Italy and Spain, spanning acute and convalescent COVID-19. PBMCs, B-cell-depleted T cells, or T cells were the source of the cDNA or gDNA that made up the material.

Authors' methods: Reference gene primer amplification yielded estimated nucleated cell counts. Measured with immunoSEQ multiplex PCR; TCRdb has only the in-frame clones, and not every one. V, J and clone size reflect that table, while D and trimming were determined from the DNA. The table lists 140,000 to 150,000 clones, 70% to 90% of them singletons. Germline trimming cut 4 bases from V and 3 bases from J; bases unmatched to any gene: 5. This CDR3 region has 15 residues. Per germline, CDR1 PRHDT and CDR2 FYEKMQ (reference sequence). The clonotype was recovered from a woman aged 35 to 49 with active or convalescent COVID-19. Specimen: peripheral blood. V and J are TRBV13 and TRBJ2-7, with 11 bases identical to TRBD1. This CDR3 reads CASSSDGTGGYEQYF. The CDR3 bases are TGTGCCAGCAGCTCAGACGGGACAGGGGGCTACGAGCAGTACTTC.